The clone carrying this TCR beta chain was seen repeatedly, ten times or more. Its antigen is undetermined. The source of the sample is a study of response to subunit inactivated influenza vaccine. From germline, CDR1 is SQVTM and CDR2 ANQGSEA. V dropped 3 bases and J dropped 3; count of bases not matched to a gene: 7. The CDR3 has 14 residues. One entry per CDR3 protein, called by TCRdb with MiXCR from the RT-PCR reads. This sample carries fewer than 600,000 distinct CDR3 sequences, around 7.7% of them seen once, and the ten largest clones take about an eighth. The study, taken as a whole, reports: Authors suggested seasonal influenza vaccinations each recruit few new T cells.

This specimen was PBMCs from blood, taken roughly 24 months after vaccination. V and J are TRBV29-1 and TRBJ2-5; TRBD1 matches 7 bases. The receptor comes from a man aged 45 to 70 who received an inactivated influenza vaccine. Here the CDR3 DNA reads TGCAGCGTTGATATACGACAGGGAAAAGAGACCCAGTACTTC. Its translation: CSVDIRQGKETQYF.